Listed below are T cell receptor beta chains from one sample, sequenced in a study of blood T cells in healthy people across ages. TCRdb re-called the 5' RACE reads through MiXCR, storing one row per CDR3 protein. Of around 1,500,000 distinct CDR3 sequences in the sample, over 25% were seen once. Sequences were obtained from blood. These receptors came from a young woman in good health. Both conserved end residues are part of each CDR3. D genes are given only for firm matches. Size values are once, few and many counts, or a class for expanded clones, and some rows have none.

j_call d_call clone_size v_call cdr3_aa cdr3_nt
TRBJ1-1 NA NA TRBV3-1 CASSQFAEAFF TGTGCCAGCAGCCAGTTCGCTGAAGCTTTCTTT
TRBJ2-3 NA NA TRBV7-2 CASSLAPLEADTQYF TGTGCCAGCAGCTTAGCCCCTTTGGAGGCAGATACGCAGTATTTT
TRBJ2-1 TRBD2 few TRBV18 CASSQSPYASTSGNEQFF TGTGCCAGCTCACAATCCCCTTATGCTTCGACTAGCGGGAATGAGCAGTTCTTC
TRBJ2-7 NA NA TRBV7-2 CASSSRSGPASQPQQYF TGTGCCAGCAGCTCCCGCAGTGGACCTGCATCCCAACCGCAGCAGTACTTC
TRBJ2-7 NA NA TRBV7-2 CASRWDTPYEQYF TGTGCCAGCAGGTGGGACACTCCCTACGAGCAGTACTTC
TRBJ2-4 NA NA TRBV5-6 CASSGTQNIQYF TGTGCCAGCAGCGGCACTCAAAACATTCAGTACTTC
TRBJ2-5 NA NA TRBV12-3/TRBV12-4 CASSPIDSSGETQYF TGTGCCAGCAGTCCAATAGACAGCTCGGGGGAGACTCAGTACTTC
TRBJ2-6 TRBD1 few TRBV7-7 CASSSGTGSGANVLTF TGTGCCAGCAGCTCCGGGACAGGGTCTGGGGCCAACGTCCTGACTTTC
TRBJ2-2 NA NA TRBV24-1 CATSGDRTYNTGELFF TGTGCCACCAGTGGTGACAGGACCTACAACACCGGGGAGCTGTTTTTT
TRBJ1-2 NA NA TRBV12-3/TRBV12-4 CASYRGVNYGYTF TGTGCCAGCTACCGGGGCGTTAACTATGGCTACACCTTC
TRBJ1-1 NA few TRBV20-1 CSASSPSTEAFF TGCAGTGCTAGTAGCCCCTCCACTGAAGCTTTCTTT
TRBJ2-7 NA NA TRBV9 CASSSGGGATYEQYF TGTGCCAGCAGCTCTGGGGGCGGGGCAACCTACGAGCAGTACTTC
TRBJ2-1 NA NA TRBV11-2 CASSSMGEQFF TGTGCCAGCAGCTCCATGGGTGAGCAGTTCTTC
TRBJ2-4 NA NA TRBV15 CATSREKTVNIQYF TGTGCCACCAGCAGAGAAAAGACGGTGAACATTCAGTACTTC
TRBJ2-2 NA NA TRBV9 CASSVGQEIAGELFF TGTGCCAGCAGCGTAGGCCAGGAGATCGCCGGGGAGCTGTTTTTT
TRBJ2-7 TRBD2 few TRBV7-2 CASSPGSSGRRGEQYF TGTGCCAGCAGCCCGGGTTCTAGCGGGAGAAGAGGTGAGCAGTACTTC
TRBJ2-7 NA few TRBV20-1 CSARFLGRSSYEQYF TGCAGTGCTAGATTTCTGGGTCGAAGCTCCTACGAGCAGTACTTC
TRBJ2-5 NA few TRBV6-6 CASSYLAAETQYF TGTGCCAGCAGTTACTTAGCAGCGGAGACCCAGTACTTC
TRBJ1-5 TRBD1 NA TRBV28 CASSLGNRGGQPQHF TGTGCCAGCAGTTTGGGGAACAGGGGAGGTCAGCCCCAGCATTTT
TRBJ2-2 NA few TRBV20-1 CSAPGRDSNTGELFF TGCAGTGCTCCCGGGCGGGACAGCAACACCGGGGAGCTGTTTTTT
TRBJ2-7 NA few TRBV28 CASSLRAGQGDYEQYF TGTGCCAGCAGTTTAAGGGCCGGACAAGGGGACTACGAGCAGTACTTC
TRBJ1-5 NA NA TRBV29-1 CSAGAAYNQPQHF TGCAGCGCAGGGGCAGCTTACAATCAGCCCCAGCATTTT
TRBJ2-3 TRBD2 few TRBV30 CAWSDRGRPSTDTQYF TGTGCCTGGAGTGACCGCGGGAGACCTAGCACAGATACGCAGTATTTT
TRBJ1-6 NA NA TRBV28 CASSLGPRIDSPLHF TGTGCCAGCAGTTTGGGACCGAGAATCGATTCTCCCCTCCACTTT
TRBJ1-5 TRBD1 few TRBV25-1 CASAGTGHQPQHF TGTGCCAGCGCCGGGACAGGGCATCAGCCCCAGCATTTT
TRBJ2-2 NA NA TRBV6-4 CASRGTANTAELFF TGTGCCAGCAGAGGGACGGCGAACACCGCGGAGCTGTTTTTT
TRBJ2-5 TRBD2 few TRBV12-3/TRBV12-4 CASRDSGAGETQYF TGTGCCAGCAGAGACAGCGGGGCCGGGGAGACCCAGTACTTC
TRBJ1-1 NA NA TRBV4-3 CASSQEAPGNTEAFF TGCGCCAGCAGCCAAGAAGCACCGGGGAACACTGAAGCTTTCTTT
TRBJ2-7 NA NA TRBV6-6 CASISPDRDSLAEQYF TGTGCCAGCATTTCCCCTGACAGGGACTCTCTGGCCGAGCAGTACTTC
TRBJ1-2 NA many TRBV7-2 CASSLGPSYGYTF TGTGCCAGCAGCTTGGGGCCGTCCTATGGCTACACCTTC
TRBJ1-4 NA NA TRBV7-9 CASSSRGSGEKLFF TGTGCCAGCAGCTCCCGGGGGTCCGGTGAAAAACTGTTTTTT
TRBJ2-6 NA NA TRBV6-2/TRBV6-3 CASSTRGGGANVLTF TGTGCCAGCAGTACCAGAGGAGGTGGGGCCAACGTCCTGACTTTC
TRBJ2-1 TRBD2 NA TRBV6-2/TRBV6-3 CASSYSDMGLADNEQFF TGTGCCAGCAGTTACTCGGACATGGGACTAGCAGATAATGAGCAGTTCTTC
TRBJ2-2 NA NA TRBV20-1 CSASTLFEGGGELFF TGCAGTGCTAGTACGCTCTTTGAGGGAGGCGGGGAGCTGTTTTTT
TRBJ1-1 NA few TRBV7-9 CASSLRQGRNTEAFF TGTGCCAGCAGCCTTAGGCAGGGGCGGAACACTGAAGCTTTCTTT
TRBJ1-6 TRBD1 NA TRBV6-1 CASSVTGASYNSPLHF TGTGCCAGCAGTGTAACAGGGGCCTCCTATAATTCACCCCTCCACTTT
TRBJ2-7 NA many TRBV15 CATSRDLERRYEQYF TGTGCCACCAGCAGAGATCTCGAGAGACGCTACGAGCAGTACTTC
TRBJ1-3 NA NA TRBV7-6 CASSLGGYQGNTIYF TGTGCCAGCAGCTTAGGGGGGTATCAAGGGAACACCATATATTTT
TRBJ2-7 TRBD2 NA TRBV6-6 CASNSAAGRHEQYF TGTGCCAGCAATTCGGCAGCGGGGCGACACGAGCAGTACTTC
TRBJ2-5 TRBD1 NA TRBV30 CACRTGGRQETQYF TGTGCCTGTCGGACAGGGGGCCGCCAAGAGACCCAGTACTTC
TRBJ1-2 NA few TRBV14 CASSQVRGREGYTF TGTGCCAGCAGCCAAGTGAGGGGACGAGAGGGCTACACCTTC
TRBJ2-3 NA NA TRBV20-1 CRATTWGSEDTQYF TGCAGGGCCACCACTTGGGGGAGCGAAGATACGCAGTATTTT
TRBJ2-2 TRBD2 NA TRBV29-1 CSVEGTSGTAGELFF TGCAGCGTTGAAGGGACTAGCGGGACGGCCGGGGAGCTGTTTTTT
TRBJ2-5 NA NA TRBV28 CASSSSRVAALETQYF TGTGCCAGCAGTTCCTCCAGGGTAGCAGCTCTGGAGACCCAGTACTTC
TRBJ1-5 TRBD1 NA TRBV7-9 CASSGDRDLDQPQHF TGTGCCAGCAGCGGGGACAGGGACCTGGATCAGCCCCAGCATTTT
TRBJ2-1 NA few TRBV27 CASSFSGQDPYEQFF TGTGCCAGCAGTTTTTCGGGACAAGATCCCTACGAGCAGTTCTTC
TRBJ2-7 NA NA TRBV15 CATSRLGPRGGVQYF TGTGCCACCAGCAGACTAGGCCCACGAGGGGGTGTCCAGTACTTC
TRBJ1-1 TRBD1 few TRBV20-1 CSARLYAGTVNTEAFF TGCAGTGCTAGACTCTACGCCGGGACAGTTAACACTGAAGCTTTCTTT
TRBJ2-7 NA NA TRBV10-3 CAISDRGALYEQYF TGTGCCATCAGTGACAGAGGCGCCCTCTACGAGCAGTACTTC